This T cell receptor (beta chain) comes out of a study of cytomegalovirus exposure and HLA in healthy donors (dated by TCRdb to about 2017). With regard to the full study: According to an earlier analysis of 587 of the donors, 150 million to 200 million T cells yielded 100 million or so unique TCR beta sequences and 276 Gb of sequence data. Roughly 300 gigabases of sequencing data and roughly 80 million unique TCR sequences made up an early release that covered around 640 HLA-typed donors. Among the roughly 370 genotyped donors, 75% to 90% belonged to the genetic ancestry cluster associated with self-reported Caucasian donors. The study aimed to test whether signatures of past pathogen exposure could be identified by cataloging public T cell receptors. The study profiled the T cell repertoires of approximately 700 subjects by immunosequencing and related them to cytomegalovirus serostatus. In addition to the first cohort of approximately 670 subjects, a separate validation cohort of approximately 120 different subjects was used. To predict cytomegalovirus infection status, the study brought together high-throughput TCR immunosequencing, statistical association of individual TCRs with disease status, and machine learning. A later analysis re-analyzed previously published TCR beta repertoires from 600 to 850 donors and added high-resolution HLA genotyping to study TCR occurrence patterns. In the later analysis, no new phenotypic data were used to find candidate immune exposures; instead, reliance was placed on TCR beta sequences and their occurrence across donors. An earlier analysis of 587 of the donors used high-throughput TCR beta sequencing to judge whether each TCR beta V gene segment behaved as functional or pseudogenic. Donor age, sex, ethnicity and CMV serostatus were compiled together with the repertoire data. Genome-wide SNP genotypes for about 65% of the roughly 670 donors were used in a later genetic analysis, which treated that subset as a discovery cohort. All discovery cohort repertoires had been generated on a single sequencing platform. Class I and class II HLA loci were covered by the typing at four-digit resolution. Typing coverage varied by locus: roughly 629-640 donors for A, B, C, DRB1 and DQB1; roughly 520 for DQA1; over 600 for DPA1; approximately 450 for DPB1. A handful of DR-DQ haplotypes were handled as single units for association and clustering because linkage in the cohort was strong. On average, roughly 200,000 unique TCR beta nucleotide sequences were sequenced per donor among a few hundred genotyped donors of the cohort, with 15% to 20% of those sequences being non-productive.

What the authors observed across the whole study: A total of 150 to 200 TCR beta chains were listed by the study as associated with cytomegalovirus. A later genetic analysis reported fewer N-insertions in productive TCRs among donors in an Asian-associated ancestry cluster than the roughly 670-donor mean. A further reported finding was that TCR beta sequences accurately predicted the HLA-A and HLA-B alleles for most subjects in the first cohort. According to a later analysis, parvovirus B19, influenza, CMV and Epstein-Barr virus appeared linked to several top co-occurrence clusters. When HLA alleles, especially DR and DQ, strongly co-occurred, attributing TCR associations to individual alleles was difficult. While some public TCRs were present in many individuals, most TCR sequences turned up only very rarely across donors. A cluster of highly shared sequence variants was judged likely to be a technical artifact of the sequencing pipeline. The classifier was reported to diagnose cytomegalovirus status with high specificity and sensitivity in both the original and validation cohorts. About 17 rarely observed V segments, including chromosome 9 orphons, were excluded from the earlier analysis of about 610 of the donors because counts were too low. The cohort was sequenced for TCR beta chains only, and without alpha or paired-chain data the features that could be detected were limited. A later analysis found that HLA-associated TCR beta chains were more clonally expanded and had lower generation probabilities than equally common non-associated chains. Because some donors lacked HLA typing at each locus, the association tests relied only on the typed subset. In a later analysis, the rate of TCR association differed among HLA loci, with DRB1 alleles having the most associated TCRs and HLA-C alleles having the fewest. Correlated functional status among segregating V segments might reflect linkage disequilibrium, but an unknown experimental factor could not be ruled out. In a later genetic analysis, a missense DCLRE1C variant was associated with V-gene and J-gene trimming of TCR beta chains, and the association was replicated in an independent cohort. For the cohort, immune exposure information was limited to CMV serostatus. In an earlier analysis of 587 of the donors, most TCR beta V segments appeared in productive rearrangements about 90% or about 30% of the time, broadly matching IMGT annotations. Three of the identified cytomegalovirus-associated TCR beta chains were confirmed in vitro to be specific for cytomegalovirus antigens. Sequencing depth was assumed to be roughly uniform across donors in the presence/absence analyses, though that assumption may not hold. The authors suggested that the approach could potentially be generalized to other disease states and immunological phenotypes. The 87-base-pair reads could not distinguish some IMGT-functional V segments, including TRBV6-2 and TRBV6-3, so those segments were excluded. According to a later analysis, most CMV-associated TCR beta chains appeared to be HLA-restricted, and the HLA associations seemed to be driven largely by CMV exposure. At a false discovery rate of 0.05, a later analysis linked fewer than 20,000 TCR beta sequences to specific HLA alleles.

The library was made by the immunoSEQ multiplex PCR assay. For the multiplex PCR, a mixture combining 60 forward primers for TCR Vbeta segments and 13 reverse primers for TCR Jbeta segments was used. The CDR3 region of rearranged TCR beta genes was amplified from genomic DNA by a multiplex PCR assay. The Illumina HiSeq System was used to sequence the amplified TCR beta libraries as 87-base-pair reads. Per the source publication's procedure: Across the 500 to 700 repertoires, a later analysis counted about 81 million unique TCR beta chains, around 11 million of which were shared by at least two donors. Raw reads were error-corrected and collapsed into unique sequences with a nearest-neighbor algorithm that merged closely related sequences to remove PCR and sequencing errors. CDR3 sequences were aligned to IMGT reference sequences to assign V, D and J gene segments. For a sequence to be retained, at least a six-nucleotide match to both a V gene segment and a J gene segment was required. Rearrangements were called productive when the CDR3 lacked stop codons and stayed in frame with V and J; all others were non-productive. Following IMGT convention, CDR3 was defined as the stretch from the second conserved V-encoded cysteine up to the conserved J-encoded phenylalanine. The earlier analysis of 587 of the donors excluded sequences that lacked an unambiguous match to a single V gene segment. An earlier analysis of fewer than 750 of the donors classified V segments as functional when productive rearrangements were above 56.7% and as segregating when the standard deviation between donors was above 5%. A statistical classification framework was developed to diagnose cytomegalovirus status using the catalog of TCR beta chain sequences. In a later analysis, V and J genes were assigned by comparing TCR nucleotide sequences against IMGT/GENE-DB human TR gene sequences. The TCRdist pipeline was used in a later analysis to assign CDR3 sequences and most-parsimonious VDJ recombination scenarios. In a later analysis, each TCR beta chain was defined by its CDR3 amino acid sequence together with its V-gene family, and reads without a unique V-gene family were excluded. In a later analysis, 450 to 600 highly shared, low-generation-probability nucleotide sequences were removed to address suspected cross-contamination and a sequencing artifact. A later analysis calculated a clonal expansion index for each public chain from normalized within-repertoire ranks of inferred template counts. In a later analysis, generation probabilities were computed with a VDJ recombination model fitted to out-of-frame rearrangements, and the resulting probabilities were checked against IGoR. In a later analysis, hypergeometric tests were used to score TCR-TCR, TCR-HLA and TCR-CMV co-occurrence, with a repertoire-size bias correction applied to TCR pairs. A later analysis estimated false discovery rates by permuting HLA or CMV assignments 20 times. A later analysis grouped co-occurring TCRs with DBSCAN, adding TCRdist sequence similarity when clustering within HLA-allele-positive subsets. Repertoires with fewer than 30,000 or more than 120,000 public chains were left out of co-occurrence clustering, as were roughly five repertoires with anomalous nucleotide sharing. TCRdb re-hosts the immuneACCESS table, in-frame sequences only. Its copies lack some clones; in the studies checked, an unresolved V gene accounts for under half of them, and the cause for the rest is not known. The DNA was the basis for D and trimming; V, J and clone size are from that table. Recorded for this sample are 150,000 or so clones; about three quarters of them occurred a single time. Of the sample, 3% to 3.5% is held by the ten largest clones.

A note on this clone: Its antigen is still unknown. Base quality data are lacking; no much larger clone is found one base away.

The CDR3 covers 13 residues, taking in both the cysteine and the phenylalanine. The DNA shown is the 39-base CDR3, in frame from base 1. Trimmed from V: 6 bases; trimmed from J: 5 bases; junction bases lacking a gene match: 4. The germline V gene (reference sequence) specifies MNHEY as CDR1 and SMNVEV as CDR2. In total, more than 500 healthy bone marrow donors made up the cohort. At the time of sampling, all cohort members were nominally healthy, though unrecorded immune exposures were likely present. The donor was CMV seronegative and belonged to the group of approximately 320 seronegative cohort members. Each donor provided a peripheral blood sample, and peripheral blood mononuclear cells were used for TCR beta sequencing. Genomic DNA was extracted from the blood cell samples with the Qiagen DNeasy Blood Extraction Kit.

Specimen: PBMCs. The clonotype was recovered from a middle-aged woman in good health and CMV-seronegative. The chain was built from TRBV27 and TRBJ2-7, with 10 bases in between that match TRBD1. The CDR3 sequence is CASSRDRGHEQYF. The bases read TGTGCCAGCAGCCGGGACAGGGGACACGAGCAGTACTTC.